A single T cell receptor (beta chain) is shown here with its context. Its target is not known. Libraries were UMI-labeled 5' RACE TRB cDNA. TCRdb reprocessed the 5' RACE reads, keeping one entry per CDR3 protein, no DNA. This listing includes approximately 100,000 distinct CDR3 sequences. The sample belongs to a study of CXCR3-negative and CXCR3-positive naive CD8 T cells. Whole-study findings and limits: More hydrophobic TRB CDR3s occurred in CXCR3-positive than in CXCR3-negative naive cells.

CDR1 MNHNS and CDR2 SASEGT come from the germline V gene. The CDR3 extends over 15 amino acids. The sequenced material came from naive CXCR3+ CD8+ T cells from blood. Subset specified: CD45RO-CCR7+CD27+CD95- naive CD8+ T cells expressing CXCR3 (TNR3+). This clonotype was sampled from a human donor in good health. Some clones in this sample may be carry-over from other donors' samples. The chain uses TRBV6-1 and TRBJ1-1; the D gene TCRdb calls, TRBD1, cannot be checked with no DNA. The CDR3 sequence is CASSDGQETNTEAFF.